The rows below give T cell receptor beta chains drawn from one sample of a study of cytomegalovirus exposure and HLA in healthy donors. Sequencing was performed with immunoSEQ multiplex PCR; in TCRdb, only in-frame clones are kept and a portion is missing. The top ten clones hold 2.6% of a sample with some 200,000 clones, roughly 70% of them seen once. The sequenced material came from PBMCs. These receptors were collected from a middle-aged man in good health and CMV-seropositive. The CDR3 runs from the conserved cysteine through the conserved F or W. The D gene is left open where the match is weak. Not every row has a clone size; where given, it reads once, few, many or a size class.

TRBV27	-	-	TRBJ1-1	TGTGCCAGCAGTCCTGGGGACAAATACACTGAAGCTTTCTTT	CASSPGDKYTEAFF
TRBV25-1	-	-	TRBJ1-1	TGTGCCAGCAGTGACCCCGGACAGGAAGCTTTCTTT	CASSDPGQEAFF
TRBV5-6	TRBD2	few	TRBJ2-3	TGTGCCAGCAGCTACAGCGGGGGGGCCCCCGCAGATACGCAGTATTTT	CASSYSGGAPADTQYF
TRBV4-1	-	-	TRBJ1-2	TGCGCCAGCAGCCCTCCTGGGGGAGGGGCCTCCTATGGCTACACCTTC	CASSPPGGGASYGYTF
TRBV6-1	TRBD1	-	TRBJ1-5	TGTGCCAGCAGCTACGCAGGGGGCGGCAATCAGCCCCAGCATTTT	CASSYAGGGNQPQHF
TRBV7-6	TRBD2	-	TRBJ2-1	TGTGCCAGCAGCTTAGTGTCGTGGGTAGCGGGGGTGAATGAGCAGTTCTTC	CASSLVSWVAGVNEQFF
TRBV5-1	-	-	TRBJ2-3	TGCGCCAGCAGCTTGGACGGGAGCACAGATGCGCAGTATTTT	CASSLDGSTDAQYF
TRBV5-1	TRBD2	-	TRBJ2-7	TGCGCCAGCAGCTCCCTAGCGGGGGGGATCTACGAGCAGTACTTC	CASSSLAGGIYEQYF
TRBV5-1	-	once	TRBJ2-3	TGCGCCAGCAGCTTCAGGGAAGATACGCAGTATTTT	CASSFREDTQYF
TRBV5-5	-	-	TRBJ1-1	TGTGCCAGCAGCTTGGGGTGGGGGCCCACTGAAGCTTTCTTT	CASSLGWGPTEAFF
TRBV7-3	-	-	TRBJ1-2	TGTGCCAGCAGCTTAACTAATAATCATGGCTACACCTTC	CASSLTNNHGYTF
TRBV7-8	-	-	TRBJ2-5	TGTGCCAGCAGCATAAACAGAGAAGAGACCCAGTACTTC	CASSINREETQYF
TRBV25-1	-	-	TRBJ1-3	TGTGCCAGCAGCGCACAGAAGCGATCCGGGACACCAGGAAACACCATATATTTT	CASSAQKRSGTPGNTIYF
TRBV5-1	TRBD1	-	TRBJ2-1	TGCGCCAGCAGCGTTACCGGGACAGCAAATGAGCAGTTCTTC	CASSVTGTANEQFF
TRBV27	-	-	TRBJ1-6	TGTGCCAGCAGTTTATCCGTCCAACGGGGCTCCTATAATTCACCCCTCCACTTT	CASSLSVQRGSYNSPLHF
TRBV5-4	TRBD1	few	TRBJ2-1	TGTGCCAGCAGCTCATGGGACAGATACAATGAGCAGTTCTTC	CASSSWDRYNEQFF
TRBV5-1	-	once	TRBJ2-7	TGCGCCAGCAGCAAGGGGCCGGTGGACGAGCAGTACTTC	CASSKGPVDEQYF
TRBV6-6	-	few	TRBJ1-4	TGTGCCAGCAGATCCTACCCAAATGAAAAACTGTTTTTT	CASRSYPNEKLFF
TRBV5-4	-	-	TRBJ2-1	TGTGCCAGCAGCTTTAGGGACTTCTCCTACAATGAGCAGTTCTTC	CASSFRDFSYNEQFF
TRBV2	TRBD1	few	TRBJ1-5	TGTGCCAGCAGACGTGGACAGGGGGCAAGCAATCAGCCCCAGCATTTT	CASRRGQGASNQPQHF
TRBV20-1	-	-	TRBJ2-1	TGCAGTGCTACGGGGTCGGATGAGCAGTTCTTC	CSATGSDEQFF
TRBV15	-	few	TRBJ1-2	TGTGCCACCAGCAGAGACGGGTATGGCTACACCTTC	CATSRDGYGYTF
TRBV6-1	TRBD2	-	TRBJ2-2	TGTGCCAGCAGTGCGATCAATAGCGGGCCCGACACCGGGGAGCTGTTTTTT	CASSAINSGPDTGELFF
TRBV5-1	-	once	TRBJ2-3	TGCGCCAGCAGTTTCGCGCGGGGCGACACAGATACGCAGTATTTT	CASSFARGDTDTQYF
TRBV5-6	-	few	TRBJ2-5	TGTGCCAGCAGCCTTGGGGGCACGTACCAAGAGACCCAGTACTTC	CASSLGGTYQETQYF
TRBV4-2	TRBD1	-	TRBJ1-1	TGTGCCAGCAGCCAAGGGTCGCAGGGGGGATTGAACACTGAAGCTTTCTTT	CASSQGSQGGLNTEAFF
TRBV27	-	-	TRBJ2-5	TGTGCCTCTCAGGGAAGGGGGGGCTGGGAGACCCAGTACTTC	CASQGRGGWETQYF
TRBV7-9	-	-	TRBJ2-7	TGTGCCAGCAGCTTAGTGGGCCTTCTAACCTACGAGCAGTACTTC	CASSLVGLLTYEQYF
TRBV4-1	TRBD1	-	TRBJ1-5	TGCGCCAGCAGCCAAGGATGGGACAGTCTCAATCAGCCCCAGCATTTT	CASSQGWDSLNQPQHF
TRBV28	-	-	TRBJ1-2	TGTGCCAGCAGTTTTCGGGACACGGTGTACACCTTC	CASSFRDTVYTF
TRBV4-1	TRBD1	-	TRBJ1-5	TGCGCCAGCAGCCAATACCAGGGGGCAAATCAGCCCCAGCATTTT	CASSQYQGANQPQHF
TRBV5-1	TRBD1	few	TRBJ2-7	TGCGCCAGCAGCTCCTGGACAGGCAGGAACGACGAGCAGTACTTC	CASSSWTGRNDEQYF
TRBV10-2	TRBD2	-	TRBJ2-3	TGCGCCAGCAGTGCTGGACTAGCGGGGGGGGTGCACCCCGACGGCAACACAGATACGCAGTATTTT	CASSAGLAGGVHPDGNTDTQYF
TRBV2	TRBD1	-	TRBJ1-2	TGTGCCAGCAGGACGACAGGGAATGGCTACACCTTC	CASRTTGNGYTF
TRBV5-1	TRBD1	once	TRBJ2-2	TGCGCCAGCAGCTCCACCGGGACAGATTTCGGCACCGGGGAGCTGTTTTTT	CASSSTGTDFGTGELFF
TRBV7-9	-	-	TRBJ1-1	TGTGCCAGCAGCCGAGTGAGCACTGAAGCTTTCTTT	CASSRVSTEAFF
TRBV7-6	-	-	TRBJ2-1	TGTGCCAGCAGCTTAGCGCAGTTACAGGGCACCGTTGAGCAGTTCTTC	CASSLAQLQGTVEQFF
TRBV5-1	-	-	TRBJ1-1	TGCGCCAGCAGGCCATACGGGACAACGAACACTGAAGCTTTCTTT	CASRPYGTTNTEAFF
TRBV27	-	-	TRBJ2-2	TGTGCCAGCAGTTTAACACAGTCGAACACCGGGGAGCTGTTTTTT	CASSLTQSNTGELFF
TRBV19	-	-	TRBJ1-5	TGTGCCAGTAGTATGGGGGGGCCCCAGCATTTT	CASSMGGPQHF
TRBV18	-	-	TRBJ2-7	TGTGCCAGCTCACGCAACGCTCAGGGGTCCTACGAGCAGTACTTC	CASSRNAQGSYEQYF
TRBV5-4	TRBD1	once	TRBJ1-5	TGTGCCAGCAGCTTAGACAGGGCAGTTCAGCCCCAGCATTTT	CASSLDRAVQPQHF
TRBV7-8	TRBD1	-	TRBJ2-7	TGTGCCAGCAGCCCCTATGCGGGACAGGGGTCTTACGAGCAGTACTTC	CASSPYAGQGSYEQYF
TRBV19	-	-	TRBJ2-7	TGTGCCAGTCAGAGCACTAACTCCTACGAGCAGTACTTC	CASQSTNSYEQYF
TRBV4-3	TRBD1	few	TRBJ1-1	TGCGCCAGCAGCCAAGGAACAGGGGGGAACACTGAAGCTTTCTTT	CASSQGTGGNTEAFF
TRBV27	-	-	TRBJ1-2	TGTGCCAGCAGAAATCCCCAGGGAAACTATGGCTACACCTTC	CASRNPQGNYGYTF
TRBV11-2	TRBD1	-	TRBJ1-5	TGTGCCAGCAGCTTAGACCTTGGACAGGGTAGCAATCAGCCCCAGCATTTT	CASSLDLGQGSNQPQHF
TRBV11-2	-	-	TRBJ2-3	TGTGCCAGCAGCTTAGGGGCCTCGACCCCTGGTACGCAGTATTTT	CASSLGASTPGTQYF
TRBV10-2	TRBD1	few	TRBJ2-2	TGCGCCAGCAGTGGGACAGGGGCCGGGGAGCTGTTTTTT	CASSGTGAGELFF
TRBV10-2	TRBD1	-	TRBJ2-7	TGCGCCAGCAGTGAGGTCGGGCAGGGGGCCTACGAGCAGTACTTC	CASSEVGQGAYEQYF
TRBV7-9	-	-	TRBJ2-3	TGTTCCACCGCGGTGGTAGTAACTGATACGCAGTATTTT	CSTAVVVTDTQYF
TRBV27	-	few	TRBJ1-5	TGTGCCAGCAGTTTGTCCGGGAGCAATCAGCCCCAGCATTTT	CASSLSGSNQPQHF
TRBV5-1	-	-	TRBJ2-7	TGCGCCAGCAGCGCGGCAAGAGGTGAGCAGTACTTC	CASSAARGEQYF
TRBV2	-	-	TRBJ2-5	TGTGCCAGCAGTGGGGGGGGCGAGGGGGAGACCCAGTACTTC	CASSGGGEGETQYF